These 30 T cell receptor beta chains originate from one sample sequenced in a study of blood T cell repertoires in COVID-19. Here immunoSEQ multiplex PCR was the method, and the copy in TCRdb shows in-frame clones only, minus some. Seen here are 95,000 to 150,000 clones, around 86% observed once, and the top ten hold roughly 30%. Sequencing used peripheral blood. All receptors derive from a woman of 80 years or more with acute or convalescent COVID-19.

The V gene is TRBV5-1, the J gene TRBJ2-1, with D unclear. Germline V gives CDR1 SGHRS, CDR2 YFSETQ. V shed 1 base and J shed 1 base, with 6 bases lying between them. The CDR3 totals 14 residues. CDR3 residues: CASSLSGSYNEQFF. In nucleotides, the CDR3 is TGCGCCAGCAGCTTGTCCGGGTCCTACAATGAGCAGTTCTTC.

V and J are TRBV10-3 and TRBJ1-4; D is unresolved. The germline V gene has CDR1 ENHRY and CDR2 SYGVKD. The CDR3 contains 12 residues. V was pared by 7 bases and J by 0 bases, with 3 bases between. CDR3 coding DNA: TGTGCCATCATTACAACTAATGAAAAACTGTTTTTT. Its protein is CAIITTNEKLFF.

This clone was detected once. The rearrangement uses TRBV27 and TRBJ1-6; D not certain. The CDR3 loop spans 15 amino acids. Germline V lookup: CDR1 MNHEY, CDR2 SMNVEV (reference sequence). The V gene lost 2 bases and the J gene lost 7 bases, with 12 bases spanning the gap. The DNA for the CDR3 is TGTGCCAGCAGTTTAGCAGGACTGGGAAATTCACCCCTCCACTTT. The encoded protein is CASSLAGLGNSPLHF.

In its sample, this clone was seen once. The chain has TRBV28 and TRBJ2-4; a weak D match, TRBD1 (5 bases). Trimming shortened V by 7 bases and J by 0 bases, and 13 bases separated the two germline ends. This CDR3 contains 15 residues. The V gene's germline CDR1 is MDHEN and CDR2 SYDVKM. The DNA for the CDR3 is TGTGCCAGCACATCCCCGACAGTAGCCAAAAACATTCAGTACTTC. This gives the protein CASTSPTVAKNIQYF.

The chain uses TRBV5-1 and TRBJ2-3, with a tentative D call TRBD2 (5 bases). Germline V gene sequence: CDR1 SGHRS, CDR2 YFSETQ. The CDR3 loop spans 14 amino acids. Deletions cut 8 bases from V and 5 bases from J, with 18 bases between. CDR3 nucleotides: TGCGCCAGTAAACTTCAGCTAGCAGAAGATACGCAGTATTTT. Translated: CASKLQLAEDTQYF. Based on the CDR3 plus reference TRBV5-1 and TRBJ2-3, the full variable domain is KAGVTQTPRYLIKTRGQQVTLSCSPISGHRSVSWYQQTPGQGLQFLFEYFSETQRNKGNFPGRFSGRQFSNSRSEMNVSTLELGDSALYLCASKLQLAEDTQYFGPGTRLTVL.

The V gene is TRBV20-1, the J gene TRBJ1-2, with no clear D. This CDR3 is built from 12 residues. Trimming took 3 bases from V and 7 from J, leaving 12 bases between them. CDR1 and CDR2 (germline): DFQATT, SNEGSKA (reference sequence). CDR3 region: CSASRRYGGYTF. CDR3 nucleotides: TGCAGTGCTAGTCGCCGGTATGGTGGCTACACCTTC.

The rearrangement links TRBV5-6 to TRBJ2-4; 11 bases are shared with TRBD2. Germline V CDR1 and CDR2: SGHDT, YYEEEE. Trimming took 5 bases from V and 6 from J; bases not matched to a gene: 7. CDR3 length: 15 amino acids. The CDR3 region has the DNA TGTGCCAGCAGATATAGCGGGGGGGCGAGAAACATTCAGTACTTC. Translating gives CASRYSGGARNIQYF.

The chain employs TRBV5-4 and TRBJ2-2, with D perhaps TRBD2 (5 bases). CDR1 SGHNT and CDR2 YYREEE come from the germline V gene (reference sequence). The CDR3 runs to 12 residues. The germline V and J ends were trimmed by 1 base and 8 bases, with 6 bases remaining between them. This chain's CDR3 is CASSLTGGELFF. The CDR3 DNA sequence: TGTGCCAGCAGCTTGACGGGAGGGGAGCTGTTTTTT.

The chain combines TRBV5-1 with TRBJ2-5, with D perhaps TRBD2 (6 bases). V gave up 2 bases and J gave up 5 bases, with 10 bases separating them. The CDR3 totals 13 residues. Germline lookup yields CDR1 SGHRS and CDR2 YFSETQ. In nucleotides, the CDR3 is TGCGCCAGCAGCTTATCTAGCGTTGAGACCCAGTACTTC. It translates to CASSLSSVETQYF.

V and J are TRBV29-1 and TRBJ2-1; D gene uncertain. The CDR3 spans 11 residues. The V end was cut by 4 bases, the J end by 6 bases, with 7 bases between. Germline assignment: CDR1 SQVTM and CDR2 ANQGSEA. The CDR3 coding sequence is TGCAGCGTTGGCCGAGGCAATGAGCAGTTCTTC. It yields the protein CSVGRGNEQFF.

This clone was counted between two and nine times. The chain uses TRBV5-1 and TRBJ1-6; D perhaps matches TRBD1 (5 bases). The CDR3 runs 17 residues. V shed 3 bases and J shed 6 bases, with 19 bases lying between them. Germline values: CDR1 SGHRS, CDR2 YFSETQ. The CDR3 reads CASSWRAEGTGNSPLHF. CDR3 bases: TGCGCCAGCAGCTGGCGAGCGGAGGGGACGGGTAATTCACCCCTCCACTTT. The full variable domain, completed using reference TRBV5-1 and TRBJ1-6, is KAGVTQTPRYLIKTRGQQVTLSCSPISGHRSVSWYQQTPGQGLQFLFEYFSETQRNKGNFPGRFSGRQFSNSRSEMNVSTLELGDSALYLCASSWRAEGTGNSPLHFGNGTRLTVT.

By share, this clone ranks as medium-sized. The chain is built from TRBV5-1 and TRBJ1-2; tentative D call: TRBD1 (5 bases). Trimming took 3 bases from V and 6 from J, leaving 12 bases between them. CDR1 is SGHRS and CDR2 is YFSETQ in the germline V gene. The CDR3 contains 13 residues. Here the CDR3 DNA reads TGCGCCAGCAGCTCGGGGGATGGAAATGGCTACACCTTC. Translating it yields CASSSGDGNGYTF.

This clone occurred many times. The CDR3 here is CASSQDPGQGGQPQHF. CDR3 nucleotide sequence: TGCGCCAGCAGCCAAGATCCTGGACAGGGAGGTCAGCCCCAGCATTTT. The gene calls are TRBV4-1 and TRBJ1-5; the match to TRBD1 covers 8 bases. The CDR3 is 16 residues long. The ends lost 0 bases at V and 6 bases at J; junction bases unmatched: 7. CDR1 MGHRA and CDR2 YSYEKL come from the germline V gene.

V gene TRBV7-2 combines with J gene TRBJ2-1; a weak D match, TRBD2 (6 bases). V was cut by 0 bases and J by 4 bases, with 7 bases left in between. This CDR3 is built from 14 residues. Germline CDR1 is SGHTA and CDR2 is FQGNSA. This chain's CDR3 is CASSLAGGYNEQFF. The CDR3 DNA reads TGTGCCAGCAGCTTAGCGGGGGGATACAATGAGCAGTTCTTC. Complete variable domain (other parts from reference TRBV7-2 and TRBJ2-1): GAGVSQSPSNKVTEKGKDVELRCDPISGHTALYWYRQSLGQGLEFLIYFQGNSAPDKSGLPSDRFSAERTGGSVSTLTIQRTQQEDSAVYLCASSLAGGYNEQFFGPGTRLTVL.

The CDR3 DNA is TGTGCCAGCAGTATCGGGGGCTCTGGAAACACCATATATTTT. Translating it yields CASSIGGSGNTIYF. The chain has TRBV6-2 or TRBV6-3 and TRBJ1-3; possible D gene TRBD1, 5 bases. V was trimmed by 5 bases and J by 0 bases, leaving 8 bases between them. The CDR3 sequence is 14 residues long. CDR1 MNHEY and CDR2 SVGEGT come from the germline V gene.

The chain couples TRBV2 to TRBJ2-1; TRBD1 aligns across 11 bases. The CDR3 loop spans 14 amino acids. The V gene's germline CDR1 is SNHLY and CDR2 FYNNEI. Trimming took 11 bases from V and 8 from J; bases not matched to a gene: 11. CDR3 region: CARTRGQGVYEQFF. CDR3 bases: TGTGCCCGAACCCGGGGACAGGGGGTCTATGAGCAGTTCTTC.

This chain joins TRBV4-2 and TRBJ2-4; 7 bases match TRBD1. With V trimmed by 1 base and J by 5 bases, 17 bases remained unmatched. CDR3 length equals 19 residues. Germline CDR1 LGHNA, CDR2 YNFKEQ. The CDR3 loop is CASSQGEGGSGFRENIQYF. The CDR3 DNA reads TGTGCCAGCAGCCAAGGGGAAGGGGGCTCCGGTTTCCGAGAAAACATTCAGTACTTC.

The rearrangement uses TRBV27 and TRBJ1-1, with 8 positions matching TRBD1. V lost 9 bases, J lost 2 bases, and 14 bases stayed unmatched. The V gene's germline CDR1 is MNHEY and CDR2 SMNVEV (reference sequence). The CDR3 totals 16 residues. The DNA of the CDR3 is TGTGCCAGTTTCCGAGTAGGCAGGGGGCCTAACACTGAAGCTTTCTTT. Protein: CASFRVGRGPNTEAFF.

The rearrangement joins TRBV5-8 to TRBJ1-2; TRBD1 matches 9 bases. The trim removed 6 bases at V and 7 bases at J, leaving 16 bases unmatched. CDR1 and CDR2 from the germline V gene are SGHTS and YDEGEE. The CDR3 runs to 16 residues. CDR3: CASTKARDRVSSGYTF. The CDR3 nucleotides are TGTGCCAGCACGAAGGCACGGGACAGGGTATCGAGTGGCTACACCTTC.

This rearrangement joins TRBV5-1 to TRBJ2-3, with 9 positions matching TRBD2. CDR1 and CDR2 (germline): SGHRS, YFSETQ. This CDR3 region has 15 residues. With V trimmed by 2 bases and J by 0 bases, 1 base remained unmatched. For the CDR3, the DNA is TGCGCCAGCAGCTTTAGCGGGAGTAGCACAGATACGCAGTATTTT. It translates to CASSFSGSSTDTQYF.

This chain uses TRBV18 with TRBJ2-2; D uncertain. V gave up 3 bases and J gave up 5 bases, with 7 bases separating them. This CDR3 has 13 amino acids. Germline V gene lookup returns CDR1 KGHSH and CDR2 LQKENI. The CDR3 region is CASSPQRTGELFF. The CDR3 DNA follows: TGTGCCAGCTCACCCCAGAGGACCGGGGAGCTGTTTTTT.

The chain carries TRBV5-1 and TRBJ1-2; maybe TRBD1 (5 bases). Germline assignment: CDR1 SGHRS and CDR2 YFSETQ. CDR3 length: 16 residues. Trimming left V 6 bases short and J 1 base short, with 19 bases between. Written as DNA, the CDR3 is TGCGCCAGCAACCTTGGTTGGGGGGACCATAACTATGGCTACACCTTC. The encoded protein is CASNLGWGDHNYGYTF.

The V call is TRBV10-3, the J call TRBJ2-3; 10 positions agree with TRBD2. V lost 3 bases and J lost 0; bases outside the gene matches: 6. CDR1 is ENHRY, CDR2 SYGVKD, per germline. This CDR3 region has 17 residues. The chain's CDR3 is CAISDPAGGHSTDTQYF. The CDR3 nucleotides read TGTGCCATCAGTGACCCAGCGGGGGGGCACAGCACAGATACGCAGTATTTT.

The CDR3 loop reads CASSPWGQPRADTQYF. The CDR3 DNA reads as TGTGCCAGCTCACCCTGGGGACAGCCACGCGCAGATACGCAGTATTTT. The chain links TRBV18 to TRBJ2-3; 7 bases match TRBD1. This CDR3 region has 16 residues. V trimming: 3 bases; J trimming: 4 bases; junction bases outside the gene matches: 10. CDR1 KGHSH and CDR2 LQKENI come from the germline V gene.

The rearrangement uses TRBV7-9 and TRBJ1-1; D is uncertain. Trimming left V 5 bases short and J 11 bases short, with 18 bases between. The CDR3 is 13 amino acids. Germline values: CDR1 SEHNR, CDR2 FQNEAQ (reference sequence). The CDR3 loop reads CASSLLPAGEAFF. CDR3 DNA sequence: TGTGCCAGCAGCCTCTTACCGGCCGGGGAGGCTTTCTTT.

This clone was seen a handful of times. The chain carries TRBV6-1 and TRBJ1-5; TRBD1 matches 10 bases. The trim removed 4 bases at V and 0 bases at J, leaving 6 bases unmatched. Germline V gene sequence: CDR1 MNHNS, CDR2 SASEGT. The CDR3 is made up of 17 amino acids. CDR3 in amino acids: CASSGRTGGYSNQPQHF. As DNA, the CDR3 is TGTGCCAGCAGTGGGAGGACAGGGGGATATAGCAATCAGCCCCAGCATTTT.

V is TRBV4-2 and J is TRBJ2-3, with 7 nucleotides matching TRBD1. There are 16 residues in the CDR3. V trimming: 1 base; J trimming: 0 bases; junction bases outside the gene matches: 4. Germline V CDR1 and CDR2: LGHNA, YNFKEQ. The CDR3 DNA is TGTGCCAGCAGCCAAGGGGACAGATCTAGCACAGATACGCAGTATTTT. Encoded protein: CASSQGDRSSTDTQYF.

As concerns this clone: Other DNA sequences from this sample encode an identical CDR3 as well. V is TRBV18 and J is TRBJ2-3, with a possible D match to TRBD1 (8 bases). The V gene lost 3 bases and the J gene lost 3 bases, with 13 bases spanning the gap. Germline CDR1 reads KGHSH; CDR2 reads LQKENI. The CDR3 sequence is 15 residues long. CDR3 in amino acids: CASSPNRGGTDTQYF. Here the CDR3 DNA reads TGTGCCAGCTCACCGAACAGGGGGGGGACAGATACGCAGTATTTT.

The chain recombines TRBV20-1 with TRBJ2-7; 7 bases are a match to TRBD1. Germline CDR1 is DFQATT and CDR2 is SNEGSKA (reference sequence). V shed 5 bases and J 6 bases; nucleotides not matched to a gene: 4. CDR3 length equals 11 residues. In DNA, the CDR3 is TGCAGTGCTGGGACAGCCCTCGAGCAGTACTTC. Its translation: CSAGTALEQYF.

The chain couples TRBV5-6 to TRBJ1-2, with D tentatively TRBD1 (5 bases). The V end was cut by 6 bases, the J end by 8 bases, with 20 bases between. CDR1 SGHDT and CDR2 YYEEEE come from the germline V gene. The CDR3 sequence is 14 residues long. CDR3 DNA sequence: TGTGCCAGCACCTTCGACAGACAACCTAGGGGCTACACCTTC. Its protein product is CASTFDRQPRGYTF.